The 4 T cell receptor beta chains presented below share a single source sample, sequenced in a study of identical twins. TCRdb called the 5' RACE reads again in MiXCR, with one record for every CDR3 protein. The sample records approximately 700,000 distinct CDR3 sequences, 5.5% to 6.5% being singletons. Sequenced: naive T cells sorted from blood. Receptors were obtained from a man younger than 35 in good health.

This clonotype occurred many times. The chain is built from TRBV15 and TRBJ1-2, with D maybe TRBD1 (5 bases). Trimming cost V 0 bases and J 6 bases, with 14 bases left between them. CDR1 is LNHNV and CDR2 is YYDKDF in the germline V gene (reference sequence). The CDR3 sequence is 15 residues long. Here the CDR3 reads CATSRDLREMNGYTF. In nucleotides, the CDR3 is TGTGCCACCAGCAGAGACCTCAGGGAAATGAATGGCTACACCTTC.

The V and J genes are TRBV29-1 and TRBJ1-5; TRBD1 is a possible D gene (6 bases). CDR1 and CDR2 from the germline V gene are SQVTM and ANQGSEA. This CDR3 spans 14 amino acids. The ends were cut back, 4 bases at V and 6 bases at J, with 16 bases in the middle. Here the CDR3 DNA reads TGCAGCGTTGCTTCGACAGGAGGCCGTCAGCCCCAGCATTTT. It codes for CSVASTGGRQPQHF.

The sample holds a few counts of this clonotype. V usage is TRBV29-1 and J usage is TRBJ2-1; the D gene is possibly TRBD2 (6 bases). CDR1 and CDR2 (germline): SQVTM, ANQGSEA. The CDR3 is made up of 12 amino acids. Trimming removed 6 bases from V and 10 bases from J, with 16 bases in between. CDR3 sequence reads: CSVLVGGEEQFF. CDR3 in DNA: TGCAGCGTCCTGGTAGGAGGGGAGGAGCAGTTCTTC.

The gene calls are TRBV7-8 and TRBJ2-3; TRBD2 matches 8 bases. The CDR3 extends over 16 amino acids. V lost 5 bases, J lost 2 bases, and 9 bases stayed unmatched. Germline lookup yields CDR1 SGHVS and CDR2 FQNEAQ. The CDR3 is CASSRRVAGNTDTQYF. As DNA, the CDR3 is TGTGCCAGCAGCCGCAGGGTAGCGGGAAACACAGATACGCAGTATTTT.